Presented here are 5 T cell receptor beta chains from one specimen sequenced in a study of OX40 agonist ivuxolimab in advanced cancers. Some clones are missing from TCRdb's copy, which holds only in-frame ones; the method was immunoSEQ multiplex PCR. The sample includes approximately 21,000 clones, roughly four fifths of them seen just once. The sample in question was CD4+ or CD8+ T cells sorted from blood, obtained in a trial of the OX40 agonist ivuxolimab. Source of these receptors: an adult with an advanced solid tumor such as melanoma, head and neck, liver or kidney cancer.

The J gene is TRBJ1-5, the V gene TRBV19; D gene ambiguous. The V gene's germline CDR1 is LNHDA and CDR2 SQIVND (reference sequence). The CDR3 has 15 amino acids. Trimming left V 7 bases short and J 0 bases short, with 13 bases between. The CDR3: CASKRSVYSNQPQHF. The DNA of the CDR3 is TGTGCCAGTAAGAGGAGCGTTTATAGCAATCAGCCCCAGCATTTT.

The CDR3 DNA sequence: TGTGCCAGTAGTCAACTAGACTTAAACACCGGGGAGCTGTTTTTT. Its protein product is CASSQLDLNTGELFF. This chain joins TRBV19 and TRBJ2-2; D perhaps matches TRBD2 (5 bases). V gave up 5 bases and J gave up 2 bases, with 12 bases separating them. The V gene's germline CDR1 is LNHDA and CDR2 SQIVND (reference sequence). CDR3 size: 15 residues.

The gene calls are TRBV5-4 and TRBJ2-4; the match to TRBD2 covers 8 bases. The junction had 9 bases not matched to a gene; V was cut back by 4 bases and J by 3 bases. The V gene's germline CDR1 is SGHNT and CDR2 YYREEE (reference sequence). The CDR3 loop spans 16 amino acids. The CDR3 DNA is TGTGCCAGCAGCCCCGGCGTAGCGGGAATCAAAAACATTCAGTACTTC. This translates into CASSPGVAGIKNIQYF. Together with reference TRBV5-4 and TRBJ2-4, the CDR3 gives the full variable domain: ETGVTQSPTHLIKTRGQQVTLRCSSQSGHNTVSWYQQALGQGPQFIFQYYREEENGRGNFPPRFSGLQFPNYSSELNVNALELDDSALYLCASSPGVAGIKNIQYFGAGTRLSVL.

This clone was seen only once. V gene TRBV29-1 combines with J gene TRBJ1-2; possible D gene TRBD1, 6 bases. Germline loops: CDR1 SQVTM, CDR2 ANQGSEA. V was trimmed by 4 bases and J by 2 bases, leaving 8 bases between them. The CDR3 spans 12 residues. The CDR3 loop is CSVGGGNYGYTF. The CDR3 DNA is TGCAGCGTTGGGGGGGGCAACTATGGCTACACCTTC.

The V call is TRBV5-1, the J call TRBJ1-1; 7 bases agree with TRBD1. This CDR3 comprises 16 residues. J was trimmed by 2 bases and V by 0 bases; bases with no gene match: 7. Germline-derived CDR1 and CDR2 are SGHRS and YFSETQ. CDR3 DNA sequence: TGCGCCAGCAGCTTGGTTGACAGGGTCATCAACACTGAAGCTTTCTTT. Protein: CASSLVDRVINTEAFF. Combining the CDR3 with reference TRBV5-1 and TRBJ1-1 gives the whole variable domain KAGVTQTPRYLIKTRGQQVTLSCSPISGHRSVSWYQQTPGQGLQFLFEYFSETQRNKGNFPGRFSGRQFSNSRSEMNVSTLELGDSALYLCASSLVDRVINTEAFFGQGTRLTVV.